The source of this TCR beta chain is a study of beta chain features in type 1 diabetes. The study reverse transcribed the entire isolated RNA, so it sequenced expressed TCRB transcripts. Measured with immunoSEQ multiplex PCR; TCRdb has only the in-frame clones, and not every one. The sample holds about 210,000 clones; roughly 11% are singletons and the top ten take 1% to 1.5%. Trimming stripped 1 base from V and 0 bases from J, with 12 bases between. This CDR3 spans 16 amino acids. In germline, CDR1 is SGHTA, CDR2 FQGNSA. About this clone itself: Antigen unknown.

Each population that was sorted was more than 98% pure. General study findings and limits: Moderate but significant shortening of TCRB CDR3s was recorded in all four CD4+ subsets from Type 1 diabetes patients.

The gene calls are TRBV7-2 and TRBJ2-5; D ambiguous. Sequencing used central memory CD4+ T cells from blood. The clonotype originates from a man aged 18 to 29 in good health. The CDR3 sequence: CASSLVSSLYQETQYF. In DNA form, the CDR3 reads TGTGCCAGCAGCTTAGTGTCTAGTCTATACCAAGAGACCCAGTACTTC.